These T cell receptor beta chains were read from a single sample in a study of CD8+CD57+ T cells in acquired aplastic anemia. TCRdb recomputed calls from the reads with MiXCR, one row per CDR3 protein. The sample carries approximately 270,000 distinct CDR3 sequences, approximately 55% recorded once. Input material: sorted CD4+, CD8+, or CD8+CD57+ T cells (not recorded which) from PBMCs. These receptors were obtained from a human donor with severe aplastic anemia or a healthy control (not recorded which). Both conserved end residues are part of each CDR3. D genes are given only for firm matches. Expanded clones get a size class; other rows say once, few or many, or leave the size out.

DNA: TGTGCCAGCAGCTGGGGCGGGGGGGCCTTCCAGACCCAGTACTTC
CDR3: CASSWGGGAFQTQYF
V: TRBV7-2
length: 15
J: TRBJ2-5
D: TRBD2
size: -

DNA: TGTGCCAGCAGCCAGAGGGGTAAGGCTTTCTTT
CDR3: CASSQRGKAFF
V: TRBV13
length: 11
J: TRBJ1-1
D: -
size: many

DNA: TGTGCCAGCAGTGACGCTATACTAGCGGGGGAAGGAGAGACCCAGTACTTC
CDR3: CASSDAILAGEGETQYF
V: TRBV6-4
length: 17
J: TRBJ2-5
D: TRBD2
size: -

DNA: TGTGCCAGCTCACCACCGTCTAGCGGGGGTATCTCCTACAATGAGCAGTTCTTC
CDR3: CASSPPSSGGISYNEQFF
V: TRBV18
length: 18
J: TRBJ2-1
D: TRBD2
size: -

DNA: TGTGCCAGCAGCTCGTTGGGGGGTATGGCTTTCTTT
CDR3: CASSSLGGMAFF
V: TRBV11-2
length: 12
J: TRBJ1-1
D: -
size: -

DNA: TGCAGCGTGGCTCCAGGGAACACTGAAGCTTTCTTT
CDR3: CSVAPGNTEAFF
V: TRBV29-1
length: 12
J: TRBJ1-1
D: -
size: -

DNA: TGTGCCAGCAGCTTAAGTAGCGGGGCGAATGAGCAGTTCTTC
CDR3: CASSLSSGANEQFF
V: TRBV7-9
length: 14
J: TRBJ2-1
D: TRBD2
size: many

DNA: TGTGCCAGCAGCGCCTTGGCCGACGGGGGCCCTGAAGCTTTCTTT
CDR3: CASSALADGGPEAFF
V: TRBV7-9
length: 15
J: TRBJ1-1
D: -
size: -

DNA: TGTGCCAGCAGCTTGGCCGGGCAGGGGGCAGTTGAGCAGTACTTC
CDR3: CASSLAGQGAVEQYF
V: TRBV5-8
length: 15
J: TRBJ2-7
D: TRBD1
size: -

DNA: TGCAGTGCGAAGAGACTAGCGGGAGGGAACACAGATACGCAGTATTTT
CDR3: CSAKRLAGGNTDTQYF
V: TRBV20-1
length: 16
J: TRBJ2-3
D: TRBD2
size: -

DNA: TGTGCCAGCAGCTTAGCGGCAGGGTTGACCTACGAGCAGTACTTC
CDR3: CASSLAAGLTYEQYF
V: TRBV7-2
length: 15
J: TRBJ2-7
D: -
size: many

DNA: TGCGCCAGCAGCTTACAGAGCTCCTACAATGAGCAGTTCTTC
CDR3: CASSLQSSYNEQFF
V: TRBV5-1
length: 14
J: TRBJ2-1
D: -
size: medium-sized

DNA: TGCAGTGCTAAGACAGGGGGCACAGATACGCAGTATTTT
CDR3: CSAKTGGTDTQYF
V: TRBV20-1
length: 13
J: TRBJ2-3
D: TRBD1
size: -

DNA: TGTGCCAGCAGCTTGGGGACAGGGGGGTACACAGATACGCAGTATTTT
CDR3: CASSLGTGGYTDTQYF
V: TRBV9
length: 16
J: TRBJ2-3
D: TRBD1
size: many

DNA: TGTGCCACCAGTGGAGGACGGAGCACAGATACGCAGTATTTT
CDR3: CATSGGRSTDTQYF
V: TRBV24-1
length: 14
J: TRBJ2-3
D: -
size: -

DNA: TGTGCCAGCAGCCAATCAGGGGCGGACACTGAAGCTTTCTTT
CDR3: CASSQSGADTEAFF
V: TRBV4-2
length: 14
J: TRBJ1-1
D: -
size: once

DNA: TGTGCCAGCAGTTACGTGGGACAGGTCTTTTCACCCCTCCACTTT
CDR3: CASSYVGQVFSPLHF
V: TRBV6-2/TRBV6-3
length: 15
J: TRBJ1-6
D: TRBD1
size: many

DNA: TGTGCCAGCTCACCTCGGGACAGGGGGTTAGACGAGCAGTACTTC
CDR3: CASSPRDRGLDEQYF
V: TRBV18
length: 15
J: TRBJ2-7
D: TRBD1
size: -

DNA: TGTGCCATCCTGGGCACAGTGTCTACCTACGAGCAGTACTTC
CDR3: CAILGTVSTYEQYF
V: TRBV2
length: 14
J: TRBJ2-7
D: -
size: few

DNA: TGTGCCAGCAGCTTAATGCGGACAGGAAGTTCACCCCTCCACTTT
CDR3: CASSLMRTGSSPLHF
V: TRBV7-2
length: 15
J: TRBJ1-6
D: TRBD1
size: -

DNA: TGTGCCAGCAGCGTAGAACTTGGGGCAGTTCAGGGCTACACCTTC
CDR3: CASSVELGAVQGYTF
V: TRBV9
length: 15
J: TRBJ1-2
D: -
size: -

DNA: TGTGCCAGCAGCATTAGACAGGGGAACACCGGGGAGCTGTTTTTT
CDR3: CASSIRQGNTGELFF
V: TRBV11-3
length: 15
J: TRBJ2-2
D: TRBD1
size: many

DNA: TGTGCCGCTGGAACGGACCCTCAGGGGGGACGGGACTTC
CDR3: CAAGTDPQGGRDF
V: TRBV2
length: 13
J: TRBJ2-5
D: -
size: -

DNA: TGTGCCAGCAGCCAAGAAGGTACGGGGCAGGATAATTCACCCCTCCACTTT
CDR3: CASSQEGTGQDNSPLHF
V: TRBV4-2
length: 17
J: TRBJ1-6
D: -
size: few

DNA: TGCAGCGTTGCTACTAGCGGGGGGGCCAATGAGCAGTTCTTC
CDR3: CSVATSGGANEQFF
V: TRBV29-1
length: 14
J: TRBJ2-1
D: TRBD2
size: many

DNA: TGCGCCAGCAGTTTCCTTTCGTCCGGGGCCAACTACGAGCAGTACTTC
CDR3: CASSFLSSGANYEQYF
V: TRBV10-2
length: 16
J: TRBJ2-7
D: -
size: once

DNA: TGTGCCAGCAAGAGCAGGGGGAACACCGGGGAGCTGTTTTTT
CDR3: CASKSRGNTGELFF
V: TRBV12-3/TRBV12-4
length: 14
J: TRBJ2-2
D: -
size: -

DNA: TGTGCCAGCAGACAAAGGGGCTCCGCAGATACGCAGTATTTT
CDR3: CASRQRGSADTQYF
V: TRBV7-2
length: 14
J: TRBJ2-3
D: -
size: -

DNA: TGTGCCATTACAGGGACGGTCACCGGGGAGCTGTTTTTT
CDR3: CAITGTVTGELFF
V: TRBV2
length: 13
J: TRBJ2-2
D: -
size: -

DNA: TGCAGTGCTAGTAGACAGGGGCGCAATCAGCCCCAGCATTTT
CDR3: CSASRQGRNQPQHF
V: TRBV20-1
length: 14
J: TRBJ1-5
D: TRBD1
size: -

DNA: TGTGCTAGCAGCTTAGAAACCGGGACAGGGACAGATACGCAGTATTTT
CDR3: CASSLETGTGTDTQYF
V: TRBV7-7
length: 16
J: TRBJ2-3
D: TRBD1
size: -